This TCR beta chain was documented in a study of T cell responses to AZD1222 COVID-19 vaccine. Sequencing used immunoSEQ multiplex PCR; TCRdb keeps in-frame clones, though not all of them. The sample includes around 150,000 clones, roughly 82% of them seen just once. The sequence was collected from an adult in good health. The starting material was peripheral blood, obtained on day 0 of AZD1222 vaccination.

This CDR3 is CASGKTGRRINGYTF. CDR3 nucleotide sequence: TGTGCCAGCGGGAAGACAGGTCGGAGAATAAATGGCTACACCTTC. V and J are TRBV6-5 and TRBJ1-2, with D possibly matching TRBD1 (6 bases). The ends were cut back, 8 bases at V and 6 bases at J, with 22 bases in the middle. Germline lookup yields CDR1 MNHEY and CDR2 SVGAGI. The CDR3 extends over 15 amino acids.